These 21 T cell receptor beta chains came from one sample sequenced in a study of blood T cell repertoires in COVID-19. The table came from immunoSEQ multiplex PCR; TCRdb's copy has only in-frame clones and leaves some out. The sample lists approximately 270,000 clones, over 75% occurring once. Sequencing input: peripheral blood. All receptors come from a woman between 70 and 85 years old with acute or convalescent COVID-19.

The chain couples TRBV7-9 to TRBJ2-7; TRBD1 matches 7 bases. The CDR3 has 14 residues. Germline V gives CDR1 SEHNR, CDR2 FQNEAQ (reference sequence). The V gene end was trimmed by 4 bases and the J gene end by 4 bases; junction bases not matched to a gene: 7. CDR3 loop: CASSSDRDLYEQYF. The CDR3 DNA reads TGTGCCAGCAGCTCCGACAGGGATCTTTACGAGCAGTACTTC.

The chain couples TRBV5-6 to TRBJ1-2; D gene ambiguous. Trimming took 4 bases from V and 8 from J, leaving 18 bases between them. The CDR3 contains 14 residues. Germline V CDR1 and CDR2: SGHDT, YYEEEE. The CDR3 bases are TGTGCCAGCAGCCCCCGCTCTCTCCGCCGGGGCTACACCTTC. It translates to CASSPRSLRRGYTF.

The chain recombines TRBV2 with TRBJ2-1, with 8 bases matching TRBD1. Germline-derived CDR1 and CDR2 are SNHLY and FYNNEI. V shed 4 bases, J shed 8 bases, and the junction held 7 bases outside the gene matches. CDR3 length equals 14 residues. This CDR3 reads CASSGLRGLHEQFF. The CDR3 DNA reads TGTGCCAGCAGTGGCCTCAGGGGGCTCCATGAGCAGTTCTTC. The entire variable domain, with the rest obtained from reference TRBV2 and TRBJ2-1, is as follows: EPEVTQTPSHQVTQMGQEVILRCVPISNHLYFYWYRQILGQKVEFLVSFYNNEISEKSEIFDDQFSVERPDGSNFTLKIRSTKLEDSAMYFCASSGLRGLHEQFFGPGTRLTVL.

CDR3 sequence reads: CASSLNRGSGTEAFF. The CDR3 coding sequence is TGTGCCAGCTCATTAAACCGGGGTTCGGGCACTGAAGCTTTCTTT. The rearrangement joins TRBV18 to TRBJ1-1; D ambiguous. The germline CDR1 and CDR2 sequences are KGHSH and LQKENI. V was pared by 5 bases and J by 4 bases, with 17 bases between. The CDR3 has 15 residues.

J is TRBJ2-3 and V is TRBV6-6; 7 nucleotides line up with TRBD1. Germline lookup yields CDR1 MNHNY and CDR2 SVGAGI (reference sequence). This CDR3 is built from 17 residues. J gave up 6 bases and V 5 bases, and 17 bases lay outside the gene matches. In DNA, the CDR3 is TGTGCCAGCAGTCGCGACCACAGGGGTGGTTGGTCTGATACGCAGTATTTT. Its protein product is CASSRDHRGGWSDTQYF.

The J gene is TRBJ2-7, the V gene TRBV5-1; weak D call: TRBD2 (5 bases). Germline CDR1 and CDR2: SGHRS and YFSETQ. The V gene lost 5 bases and the J gene lost 5 bases, with 14 bases spanning the gap. The CDR3 length is 13 residues. Here the CDR3 DNA reads TGCGCCAGCAGTCGCCCGAACGGGAACGAGCAGTACTTC. Its translation: CASSRPNGNEQYF.

The rearrangement uses TRBV11-2 and TRBJ2-3, with TRBD2 identical over 14 bases. Trimming cost V 3 bases and J 2 bases; bases outside gene matches: 4. Germline assignment: CDR1 SGHAT and CDR2 FQNNGV. The CDR3 sequence is 17 residues long. For the CDR3, the DNA is TGTGCCAGCAGCTTGTGGACTAGCGGGGGGTACACAGATACGCAGTATTTT. Its protein is CASSLWTSGGYTDTQYF.

The gene calls are TRBV2 and TRBJ2-5, with D tentatively TRBD2 (5 bases). V lost 7 bases and J lost 2, with 17 bases in between. The germline V gene has CDR1 SNHLY and CDR2 FYNNEI. This CDR3 is 15 amino acids long. The CDR3 DNA follows: TGTGCCAGCATCAGGTTCGGGAAGGGTCAAGAGACCCAGTACTTC. Its protein product is CASIRFGKGQETQYF.

This clone appeared a few times. The chain carries TRBV2 and TRBJ2-3, with a weak D call TRBD2 (5 bases). Germline V CDR1 and CDR2: SNHLY, FYNNEI. The CDR3 totals 15 residues. Trimming took off 3 bases at V and 0 bases at J, with 10 bases between the two ends. The CDR3 spells CASSEQRLSTDTQYF. Written as DNA, the CDR3 is TGTGCCAGCAGTGAGCAGCGGCTTAGCACAGATACGCAGTATTTT.

The rearrangement joins TRBV19 to TRBJ2-2, with a possible D match to TRBD1 (5 bases). Trimming removed 5 bases at V and 7 bases at J, with 11 bases between. The germline V gene has CDR1 LNHDA and CDR2 SQIVND (reference sequence). This CDR3 region has 13 residues. The CDR3 reads CASSARAVGELFF. The CDR3 DNA follows: TGTGCCAGTAGTGCCAGGGCTGTCGGGGAGCTGTTTTTT.

The chain joins TRBV18 to TRBJ2-1; the match to TRBD2 covers 8 bases. This CDR3 comprises 14 residues. CDR1 and CDR2 (germline): KGHSH, LQKENI. Germline trimming cut 2 bases from V and 9 bases from J; bases unmatched to any gene: 6. The CDR3 is CASSPGTRAAEQFF. CDR3 bases: TGTGCCAGCTCACCAGGGACTAGAGCGGCTGAGCAGTTCTTC.

This clone was recorded a few times. The chain links TRBV5-1 to TRBJ1-1; D ambiguous. The CDR3 covers 13 residues. The V gene lost 3 bases and the J gene lost 3 bases, with 9 bases spanning the gap. Germline V gives CDR1 SGHRS, CDR2 YFSETQ. The CDR3 nucleotides are TGCGCCAGCAGCTCCAGGCTGGACACTGAAGCTTTCTTT. Encoded protein: CASSSRLDTEAFF. Full variable domain (rest looked up from reference TRBV5-1 and TRBJ1-1): KAGVTQTPRYLIKTRGQQVTLSCSPISGHRSVSWYQQTPGQGLQFLFEYFSETQRNKGNFPGRFSGRQFSNSRSEMNVSTLELGDSALYLCASSSRLDTEAFFGQGTRLTVV.

This clone appeared a single time. The chain recombines TRBV2 with TRBJ2-2; D gene ambiguous. The ends were cut back, 1 base at V and 0 bases at J, with 9 bases in the middle. CDR1 and CDR2 (germline): SNHLY, FYNNEI. This CDR3 is built from 16 residues. CDR3 region: CASSEVSTANTGELFF. CDR3 nucleotide sequence: TGTGCCAGCAGTGAAGTATCAACGGCGAACACCGGGGAGCTGTTTTTT.

The chain uses TRBV5-4 and TRBJ2-5, with 7 bases matching TRBD2. From germline, CDR1 is SGHNT and CDR2 YYREEE (reference sequence). The CDR3 spans 15 residues. Trimming removed 4 bases from V and 5 bases from J; junction bases left unmatched: 11. The CDR3 loop reads CASSPGLNRPETQYF. The CDR3 region has the DNA TGTGCCAGCAGCCCGGGACTAAACCGCCCCGAGACCCAGTACTTC.

The chain joins TRBV4-1 to TRBJ1-4; TRBD1 agrees at 8 bases. J was trimmed by 8 bases and V by 4 bases; bases with no gene match: 3. Germline V CDR1 and CDR2: MGHRA, YSYEKL. The length of the CDR3 is 13 residues. CDR3 DNA: TGCGCCAGCAGCCCGCGGACAGGGGAAAAACTGTTTTTT. It yields the protein CASSPRTGEKLFF.

The gene calls are TRBV18 and TRBJ1-1; 9 bases are shared with TRBD1. This CDR3 region has 17 residues. V lost 3 bases, J lost 3 bases, and 11 bases stayed unmatched. Germline lookup yields CDR1 KGHSH and CDR2 LQKENI. CDR3 amino acids: CASSPRVNRGRDTEAFF. Here the CDR3 DNA reads TGTGCCAGCTCACCCCGGGTGAACAGGGGGCGCGACACTGAAGCTTTCTTT.

This rearrangement joins TRBV30 to TRBJ1-5, with D tentatively TRBD1 (6 bases). CDR3 length: 13 residues. Trimming stripped 4 bases from V and 5 bases from J, with 12 bases between. Looked up from germline, CDR1 is GTSNPN and CDR2 is SVGIG (reference sequence). This chain's CDR3 is CAWTRGGDQPQHF. CDR3 DNA: TGTGCCTGGACCCGGGGGGGCGATCAGCCCCAGCATTTT. Full variable domain (outside the CDR3, taken from reference TRBV30 and TRBJ1-5): SQTIHQWPATLVQPVGSPLSLECTVEGTSNPNLYWYRQAAGRGLQLLFYSVGIGQISSEVPQNLSASRPQDRQFILSSKKLLLSDSGFYLCAWTRGGDQPQHFGDGTRLSIL.

V is TRBV5-1 and J is TRBJ1-6, with 7 nucleotides matching TRBD1. V dropped 4 bases and J dropped 9; count of bases not matched to a gene: 7. Germline V lookup: CDR1 SGHRS, CDR2 YFSETQ. The CDR3 has 14 residues. This CDR3 reads CASSPGQYLSPLHF. CDR3 bases: TGCGCCAGCAGCCCGGGACAGTACCTTTCACCCCTCCACTTT.

This sequence joins TRBV2 and TRBJ1-1, with a tentative D call TRBD1 (6 bases). The germline gives CDR1 SNHLY, CDR2 FYNNEI. V dropped 7 bases and J dropped 1 base, with 7 bases sitting between them. CDR3 size: 12 residues. CDR3 amino acids: CASTTGNTEAFF. DNA for the CDR3: TGTGCCAGCACGACAGGGAACACTGAAGCTTTCTTT.

The V call is TRBV5-1, the J call TRBJ2-7; 7 nucleotides align to TRBD1. With 4 bases clipped from V and 2 bases from J, the junction kept 3 bases outside the gene matches. This CDR3 contains 13 residues. CDR1 and CDR2 (germline): SGHRS, YFSETQ. The CDR3: CASSPDRAYEQYF. The DNA of the CDR3 is TGCGCCAGCAGCCCTGACAGGGCCTACGAGCAGTACTTC.

The J gene is TRBJ1-1, the V gene TRBV4-1; no reliable D call. Trimming pared 1 base from V and 1 base from J, leaving 10 bases between. CDR1 is MGHRA and CDR2 is YSYEKL in the germline V gene. This CDR3 is built from 15 residues. The CDR3 bases are TGCGCCAGCAGCCAAGCCGCCTGGAGGAACACTGAAGCTTTCTTT. Encoded protein: CASSQAAWRNTEAFF.